These 21 T cell receptor beta chains share one sample of origin, sequenced in a study of blood T cell repertoires in COVID-19. Repertoires were generated with immunoSEQ multiplex PCR, while TCRdb's copy carries only in-frame clones and drops some. The data contain 85,000 to 90,000 clones, about 91% of them seen just once; the ten biggest clones take up around 2.3%. The sequenced sample was peripheral blood. These TCRs come from a human donor with active COVID-19. The donor label of this sample is uncertain.

The rearrangement uses TRBV5-6 and TRBJ2-2, with D unresolved. The length of the CDR3 is 15 residues. V was clipped by 2 bases and J by 1 base, with 9 bases between them. CDR1 is SGHDT and CDR2 is YYEEEE in the germline V gene. CDR3 sequence: CASSFLSRNTGELFF. The DNA for the CDR3 is TGTGCCAGCAGCTTTTTGTCCAGGAACACCGGGGAGCTGTTTTTT.

The genes are TRBV9 and TRBJ2-5, with a weak D call TRBD2 (6 bases). The CDR3 has 12 residues. Trimming left V 3 bases short and J 7 bases short, with 10 bases between. CDR1 is SGDLS, CDR2 YYNGEE, per germline. Here the CDR3 reads CASSGGGWTQYF. The CDR3 DNA is TGTGCCAGCAGCGGCGGAGGGTGGACCCAGTACTTC.

This sequence joins TRBV7-3 and TRBJ1-6; 9 bases are shared with TRBD1. The J segment lost 7 bases and the V segment lost 5 bases, leaving 6 bases of the junction unmatched. From germline, CDR1 is SGHTA and CDR2 FQGTGA. CDR3 length equals 15 residues. CDR3 residues: CASSASGQGNSPLHF. The CDR3 nucleotides read TGTGCCAGCAGCGCGTCGGGACAGGGAAATTCACCCCTCCACTTT. Using reference TRBV7-3 and TRBJ1-6 for the parts outside the CDR3, the full variable domain is GAGVSQTPSNKVTEKGKYVELRCDPISGHTALYWYRQSLGQGPEFLIYFQGTGAADDSGLPNDRFFAVRPEGSVSTLKIQRTERGDSAVYLCASSASGQGNSPLHFGNGTRLTVT.

V is TRBV7-2 and J is TRBJ1-1; D gene unclear. This CDR3 comprises 13 residues. The germline V and J ends were trimmed by 5 bases and 9 bases, with 16 bases remaining between them. The V gene's germline CDR1 is SGHTA and CDR2 FQGNSA. DNA of the CDR3: TGTGCCAGCAGCCTCTCCGGACTGGCGAAAGCTTTCTTT. Translating it yields CASSLSGLAKAFF.

This rearrangement joins TRBV5-1 to TRBJ1-2; a possible D gene is TRBD1 (5 bases). The germline V gene has CDR1 SGHRS and CDR2 YFSETQ. This CDR3 region has 14 residues. The V gene lost 3 bases and the J gene lost 8 bases, with 17 bases spanning the gap. The CDR3 sequence: CASSSGGDLGGYTF. CDR3 nucleotide sequence: TGCGCCAGCAGCTCCGGAGGGGATTTAGGCGGCTACACCTTC.

V is TRBV27 and J is TRBJ2-7; TRBD2 aligns across 8 bases. The germline V gene encodes CDR1 MNHEY and CDR2 SMNVEV (reference sequence). Unmatched junction bases numbered 12, after V lost 7 bases and J lost 4 bases. The CDR3 is 15 residues long. The DNA for the CDR3 is TGTGCCAGCAAAAGTGCGGGGGGAGTATATTACGAGCAGTACTTC. Its protein product is CASKSAGGVYYEQYF.

This chain links TRBV9 with TRBJ2-1; 7 positions match TRBD1. The CDR3 is 18 residues long. Looked up from germline, CDR1 is SGDLS and CDR2 is YYNGEE. Trimming at V came to 3 bases and at J to 5 bases, leaving 17 bases not matched to a gene. The CDR3 DNA reads TGTGCCAGCAGCGCCCCCCTGAGGGTGGGACAGTTAGACAATGAGCAGTTCTTC. Its protein is CASSAPLRVGQLDNEQFF.

The chain is built from TRBV4-2 and TRBJ1-2; tentatively, D is TRBD1 (5 bases). The germline V and J ends were trimmed by 0 bases and 3 bases, with 14 bases remaining between them. Germline assignment: CDR1 LGHNA and CDR2 YNFKEQ. The CDR3 sequence is 16 residues long. The CDR3 here is CASSQDRQTGYYGYTF. The CDR3 DNA reads as TGTGCCAGCAGCCAAGATAGACAGACGGGTTACTATGGCTACACCTTC.

V is TRBV5-6 and J is TRBJ2-5; D is possibly TRBD2 (6 bases). With 0 bases removed from V and 2 bases from J, the gap between germline ends came to 14 bases. Germline V gene lookup returns CDR1 SGHDT and CDR2 YYEEEE. This CDR3 contains 16 residues. CDR3 bases: TGTGCCAGCAGCTTGGTGGCGGGGCGGGGACAAGAGACCCAGTACTTC. This codes for CASSLVAGRGQETQYF.

This chain connects TRBV18 to TRBJ2-7; no firm D call. Trimming shortened V by 3 bases and J by 3 bases, and 9 bases separated the two germline ends. Germline V gene sequence: CDR1 KGHSH, CDR2 LQKENI. This CDR3 spans 13 amino acids. CDR3 sequence (DNA): TGTGCCAGCTCACCTAACTCCCTCTACGAGCAGTACTTC. Its translation is CASSPNSLYEQYF.

For the CDR3, the DNA is TGTGCCAGCAGCTCGGACAGGGTAAATCAGCCCCAGCATTTT. Amino acids: CASSSDRVNQPQHF. The V call is TRBV11-2, the J call TRBJ1-5; 8 bases fit TRBD1. The V segment lost 4 bases and the J segment 4 bases; nucleotides outside the gene matches: 3. The germline V gene encodes CDR1 SGHAT and CDR2 FQNNGV. This CDR3 has 14 residues.

This chain links TRBV6-5 with TRBJ1-4; D unresolved. CDR1 MNHEY and CDR2 SVGAGI come from the germline V gene. The CDR3 loop spans 14 amino acids. V was clipped by 5 bases and J by 3 bases, with 10 bases between them. The CDR3 sequence is CASSRWRANEKLFF. The CDR3 coding sequence is TGTGCCAGCAGTAGGTGGAGAGCTAATGAAAAACTGTTTTTT.

This chain's CDR3 is CASSGQGNTGELFF. As DNA, the CDR3 is TGTGCCAGCTCAGGACAGGGGAACACCGGGGAGCTGTTTTTT. The J gene is TRBJ2-2, the V gene TRBV7-3; TRBD1 aligns across 8 bases. V dropped 8 bases and J dropped 1; count of bases not matched to a gene: 3. CDR3 length: 14 amino acids. Germline-derived CDR1 and CDR2 are SGHTA and FQGTGA. The variable domain in full, with the rest retrieved from reference TRBV7-3 and TRBJ2-2, is GAGVSQTPSNKVTEKGKYVELRCDPISGHTALYWYRQSLGQGPEFLIYFQGTGAADDSGLPNDRFFAVRPEGSVSTLKIQRTERGDSAVYLCASSGQGNTGELFFGEGSRLTVL.

V is TRBV9 and J is TRBJ1-3; 11 bases are a match to TRBD1. The CDR3 is 16 amino acids. V shed 4 bases and J 4 bases; nucleotides not matched to a gene: 7. Germline V gene data show CDR1 as SGDLS and CDR2 as YYNGEE. The CDR3 sequence is CASSPRTGGAGNTIYF. For the CDR3, the DNA is TGTGCCAGCAGCCCACGGACAGGGGGCGCAGGAAACACCATATATTTT.

The chain recombines TRBV6-1 with TRBJ2-5; D may be TRBD1 (5 bases). V lost 3 bases and J 2 bases, leaving 7 bases between the germline ends. The CDR3 covers 13 residues. The germline V gene encodes CDR1 MNHNS and CDR2 SASEGT. Here the CDR3 DNA reads TGTGCCAGCAGTGACGACAGACAAGAGACCCAGTACTTC. The encoded protein is CASSDDRQETQYF.

This sequence joins TRBV2 and TRBJ2-1, with D maybe TRBD2 (6 bases). CDR1 is SNHLY and CDR2 is FYNNEI in the germline V gene. This CDR3 region has 13 residues. Between the trimmed V and J ends, which lost 2 bases and 7 bases, there was a span of 9 bases. CDR3 sequence: CASSEWAGNEQFF. CDR3 nucleotides: TGTGCCAGCAGTGAATGGGCGGGAAATGAGCAGTTCTTC.

The V call is TRBV28, the J call TRBJ2-7; TRBD2 matches 7 bases. The CDR3 has 14 amino acids. Germline values: CDR1 MDHEN, CDR2 SYDVKM. V dropped 8 bases and J dropped 0; count of bases not matched to a gene: 7. In nucleotides, the CDR3 is TGTGCCAGCCGGAGGGGAGGGAGCTCCTACGAGCAGTACTTC. Encoded protein: CASRRGGSSYEQYF.

The CDR3 protein is CASSLEWGLARYNEQFF. CDR3 bases: TGTGCCAGCAGCTTAGAGTGGGGACTAGCGAGGTACAATGAGCAGTTCTTC. The rearrangement joins TRBV11-2 to TRBJ2-1; 10 nucleotides line up with TRBD2. CDR3 length: 17 amino acids. V was clipped by 0 bases and J by 4 bases; unmatched bases: 6. Germline CDR1 SGHAT, CDR2 FQNNGV.

The chain has TRBV28 and TRBJ2-7; 7 bases are shared with TRBD1. V trimming: 2 bases; J trimming: 4 bases; junction bases outside the gene matches: 17. CDR1 MDHEN and CDR2 SYDVKM come from the germline V gene. This CDR3 region has 18 residues. DNA of the CDR3: TGTGCCAGCAGTTTAAGTCTCGTGGGCCAGGGGGATAGGTACGAGCAGTACTTC. Encoded protein: CASSLSLVGQGDRYEQYF.

The chain joins TRBV7-2 to TRBJ1-6, with D possibly matching TRBD1 (5 bases). Germline V CDR1 and CDR2: SGHTA, FQGNSA. The CDR3 extends over 15 amino acids. Trimming took off 8 bases at V and 1 base at J, with 12 bases between the two ends. CDR3 bases: TGTGCCAGCCAACGTCAGGGATCCTATAATTCACCCCTCCACTTT. Translated, it gives CASQRQGSYNSPLHF.

The J gene is TRBJ2-7, the V gene TRBV5-4; 7 nucleotides match TRBD1. The CDR3 loop spans 15 amino acids. Germline V gives CDR1 SGHNT, CDR2 YYREEE (reference sequence). The J segment lost 5 bases and the V segment lost 4 bases, leaving 12 bases of the junction unmatched. The CDR3 DNA reads as TGTGCCAGCAGCGGCCGCCGGGACAGTTCCCACGAGCAGTACTTC. This translates into CASSGRRDSSHEQYF. The full variable domain, its missing parts supplied by reference TRBV5-4 and TRBJ2-7, is ETGVTQSPTHLIKTRGQQVTLRCSSQSGHNTVSWYQQALGQGPQFIFQYYREEENGRGNFPPRFSGLQFPNYSSELNVNALELDDSALYLCASSGRRDSSHEQYFGPGTRLTVT.